This T cell receptor beta chain was retrieved from a study of cytomegalovirus exposure and HLA in healthy donors. Findings and caveats of the study: Cytomegalovirus association was listed for roughly 160 TCR beta chains. In all likelihood, a cluster of highly shared sequence variants was a sequencing artifact. Rare TCR sequences dominated, though some public TCRs recurred in many donors.

In regard to this clone: Its specificity is not known.

J lost 2 bases, V lost 5 bases, and 14 bases had no gene match. The CDR3 has 18 residues. Germline CDR1 and CDR2: SGDLS and YYNGEE. A multiplex PCR was run with 60 Vbeta primers and 13 Jbeta primers. Generated by immunoSEQ multiplex PCR, the TCRdb table keeps only in-frame clones and is missing some. The repertoire holds about 190,000 clones, with around 82% as singletons. Material: PBMCs. The sequence was obtained from a man in his late teens or twenties in good health and CMV-seronegative. The chain links TRBV9 to TRBJ2-1; 9 positions agree with TRBD2. The CDR3 nucleotides read TGTGCCAGCAGTCATAGCGGGGGCACCAAAAAGCCCTACAATGAGCAGTTCTTC. This codes for CASSHSGGTKKPYNEQFF.